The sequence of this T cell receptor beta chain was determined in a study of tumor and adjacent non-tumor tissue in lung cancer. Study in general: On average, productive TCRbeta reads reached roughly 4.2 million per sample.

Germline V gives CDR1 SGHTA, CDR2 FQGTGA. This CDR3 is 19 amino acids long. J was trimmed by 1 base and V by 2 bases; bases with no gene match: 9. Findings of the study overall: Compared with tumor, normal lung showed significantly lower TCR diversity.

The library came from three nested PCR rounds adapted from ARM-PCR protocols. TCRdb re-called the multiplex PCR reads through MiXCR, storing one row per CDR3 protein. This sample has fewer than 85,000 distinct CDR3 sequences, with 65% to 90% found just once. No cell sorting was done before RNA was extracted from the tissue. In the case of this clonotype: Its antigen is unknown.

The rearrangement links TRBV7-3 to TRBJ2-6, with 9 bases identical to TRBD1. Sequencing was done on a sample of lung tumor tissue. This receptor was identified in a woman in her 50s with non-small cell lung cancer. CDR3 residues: CASSLAATGGMSGANVLTF. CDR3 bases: TGTGCCAGCAGCTTAGCTGCAACAGGGGGCATGTCTGGGGCCAACGTCCTGACTTTC.